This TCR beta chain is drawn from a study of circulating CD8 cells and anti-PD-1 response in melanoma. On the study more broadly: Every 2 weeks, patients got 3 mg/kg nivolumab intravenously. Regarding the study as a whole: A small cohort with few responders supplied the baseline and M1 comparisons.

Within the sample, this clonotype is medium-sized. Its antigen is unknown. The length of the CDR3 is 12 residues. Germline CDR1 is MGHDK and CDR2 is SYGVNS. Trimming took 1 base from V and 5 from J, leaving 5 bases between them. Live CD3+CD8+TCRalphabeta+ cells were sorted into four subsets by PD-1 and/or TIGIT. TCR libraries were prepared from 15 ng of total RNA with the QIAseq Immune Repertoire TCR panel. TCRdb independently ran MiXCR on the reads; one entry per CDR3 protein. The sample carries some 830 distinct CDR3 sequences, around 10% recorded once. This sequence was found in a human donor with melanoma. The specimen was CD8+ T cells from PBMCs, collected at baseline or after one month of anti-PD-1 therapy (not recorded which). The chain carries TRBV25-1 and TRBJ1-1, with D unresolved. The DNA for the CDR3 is TGTGCCAGCAGTGAATTGGGGACTGAAGCTTTCTTT. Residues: CASSELGTEAFF.